This TCR beta chain came from a study of Ad26.COV2.S vaccination and SARS-CoV-2 variants. With respect to this clone: Antigen specificity is unknown.

Sequencing used immunoSEQ multiplex PCR; TCRdb keeps in-frame clones, though not all of them. Found here are more than 120,000 clones, more than 80% of them singletons; the top ten hold around 5%. General study findings and limits: Vaccine recipients surpassed placebo recipients in spike-specific TCR breadth. The TCR-based breadth and depth measures might underestimate overall T cell responses. Spike-specific responses of CD8+ and CD4+ T cells were reported to display substantial breadth after vaccination. Vaccine and placebo recipients had comparable breadth of non-spike TCRs.

Germline CDR1 MDHEN, CDR2 SYDVKM. The junction had 6 bases not matched to a gene; V was cut back by 5 bases and J by 2 bases. The CDR3 runs to 15 residues. This sample comprised peripheral blood, obtained after recovery from COVID-19. The sequence derives from a human donor who had recovered from COVID-19. The chain joins TRBV28 to TRBJ2-7; 10 bases are shared with TRBD2. The CDR3 here is CASSPASGGTYEQYF. The CDR3 DNA is TGTGCCAGCAGTCCCGCTAGCGGGGGTACCTACGAGCAGTACTTC.